Below, 32 T cell receptor beta chains from the same sample are listed, as sequenced in a study of blood T cell repertoires in COVID-19. Libraries were prepared by immunoSEQ multiplex PCR; TCRdb keeps only in-frame clonotypes and omits some of them. The sample has 130,000 or so clones, 80% to 90% seen once. Sequencing was done on a sample of peripheral blood. Source of these receptors: a man aged 55 to 70 with active or convalescent COVID-19.

The chain has TRBV28 and TRBJ1-5; D unclear. The V end was cut by 4 bases, the J end by 1 base, with 11 bases between. In germline, CDR1 is MDHEN, CDR2 SYDVKM. CDR3 length equals 15 residues. The CDR3 sequence is CASSSLTGSNQPQHF. As DNA, the CDR3 is TGTGCCAGCAGTTCGTTAACGGGGAGCAATCAGCCCCAGCATTTT. Looking up the rest from reference TRBV28 and TRBJ1-5 gives the full variable domain: DVKVTQSSRYLVKRTGEKVFLECVQDMDHENMFWYRQDPGLGLRLIYFSYDVKMKEKGDIPEGYSVSREKKERFSLILESASTNQTSMYLCASSSLTGSNQPQHFGDGTRLSIL.

V usage is TRBV7-8 and J usage is TRBJ1-4, with no clear D. The germline CDR1 and CDR2 sequences are SGHVS and FQNEAQ. Trimming took 6 bases from V and 0 from J, leaving 14 bases between them. The CDR3 is made up of 16 amino acids. The CDR3 loop reads CASRPTPVATNEKLFF. The CDR3 bases are TGTGCCAGCAGACCGACACCGGTGGCAACTAATGAAAAACTGTTTTTT.

The chain carries TRBV5-1 and TRBJ2-3, with TRBD2 identical over 16 bases. CDR3 size: 18 residues. Looked up from germline, CDR1 is SGHRS and CDR2 is YFSETQ. V was pared by 4 bases and J by 2 bases, with 7 bases of the junction left unmatched. The CDR3 nucleotides are TGCGCCAGCAGCCACGGGACTAGCGGGAGGGGGCCCACAGATACGCAGTATTTT. Encoded protein: CASSHGTSGRGPTDTQYF.

The chain couples TRBV6-6 to TRBJ2-3, with a weak D call TRBD2 (6 bases). The CDR3 sequence is 13 residues long. From germline, CDR1 is MNHNY and CDR2 SVGAGI (reference sequence). The V gene lost 7 bases and the J gene lost 3 bases, with 11 bases spanning the gap. The DNA for the CDR3 is TGTGCCAGCAATGAGGAGGGGACAGATACGCAGTATTTT. This codes for CASNEEGTDTQYF.

This chain joins TRBV5-1 and TRBJ1-1; D perhaps matches TRBD1 (6 bases). The CDR3 length is 18 residues. Germline CDR1 reads SGHRS; CDR2 reads YFSETQ. The V end was cut by 4 bases, the J end by 0 bases, with 22 bases between. The CDR3 reads CASSHLGVGALLNTEAFF. The CDR3 bases are TGCGCCAGCAGCCACTTGGGAGTGGGGGCGCTCCTGAACACTGAAGCTTTCTTT.

Only a few counts were recorded for this clone. The chain uses TRBV20-1 and TRBJ2-7; 10 positions match TRBD2. Germline V lookup: CDR1 DFQATT, CDR2 SNEGSKA (reference sequence). This CDR3 contains 15 residues. V shed 4 bases, J shed 0 bases, and the junction held 6 bases outside the gene matches. The CDR3 coding sequence is TGCAGTGCTATTGATCCTAGCGGGAGCTCCTACGAGCAGTACTTC. Translated, it gives CSAIDPSGSSYEQYF.

This clone was seen a handful of times. The rearrangement links TRBV4-3 to TRBJ2-5, with 11 bases lining up with TRBD2. The germline CDR1 and CDR2 sequences are LGHNA and YSLEER. V lost 0 bases and J lost 7; bases outside the gene matches: 7. This CDR3 region has 16 residues. CDR3 residues: CASSQDTSGSGGTQYF. The CDR3 DNA reads as TGCGCCAGCAGCCAAGATACTAGCGGGAGTGGGGGGACCCAGTACTTC.

This clone was observed a single time. This chain joins TRBV19 and TRBJ2-7; weak D call: TRBD2 (5 bases). V gave up 8 bases and J gave up 0 bases, with 14 bases separating them. Germline CDR1 LNHDA, CDR2 SQIVND (reference sequence). The CDR3 contains 14 residues. The CDR3 DNA reads as TGTGCCAGTGGGGAGCAGGTGAGCTCCTACGAGCAGTACTTC. This translates into CASGEQVSSYEQYF.

This chain connects TRBV6-5 to TRBJ1-5, with D unclear. Germline CDR1 is MNHEY and CDR2 is SVGAGI. Trimming removed 6 bases from V and 7 bases from J, with 13 bases in between. The CDR3 contains 13 residues. CDR3 bases: TGTGCCAGCAGGACTAACAGTGGACAGCCCCAGCATTTT. Protein sequence: CASRTNSGQPQHF.

In this sample, this clone turned up once. The chain employs TRBV5-4 and TRBJ2-1, with 10 bases that match TRBD2. With 3 bases clipped from V and 0 bases from J, the junction kept 3 bases outside the gene matches. Germline V lookup: CDR1 SGHNT, CDR2 YYREEE (reference sequence). The CDR3 is made up of 16 amino acids. The CDR3 reads CASSSRTSGSYNEQFF. CDR3 coding DNA: TGTGCCAGCAGCTCGAGGACTAGCGGCTCCTACAATGAGCAGTTCTTC.

This clone was picked up a small number of times. V usage is TRBV28 and J usage is TRBJ1-4; TRBD1 matches at 9 bases. This CDR3 region has 17 residues. The V and J ends lost 8 bases and 2 bases, in that order; junction bases with no gene match: 12. Germline V gene sequence: CDR1 MDHEN, CDR2 SYDVKM. The CDR3 nucleotides are TGTGCCAGCGGAAGATCCGGGACAGGGAGGACTAATGAAAAACTGTTTTTT. This encodes CASGRSGTGRTNEKLFF.

The chain has TRBV7-9 and TRBJ1-2, with 9 bases aligning to TRBD1. There are 18 residues in the CDR3. Germline CDR1 is SEHNR and CDR2 is FQNEAQ (reference sequence). V shed 2 bases and J 2 bases; nucleotides not matched to a gene: 12. The CDR3 spells CASSLKGQGHGGNYGYTF. The CDR3 DNA reads TGTGCCAGCAGCTTAAAGGGACAGGGCCATGGGGGGAACTATGGCTACACCTTC.

This chain uses TRBV7-9 with TRBJ2-7; 10 bases are shared with TRBD2. Germline V lookup: CDR1 SEHNR, CDR2 FQNEAQ (reference sequence). This CDR3 is 16 amino acids long. After removal of 1 base from V and 7 bases from J, the junction contained 10 bases not matched to a gene. The chain's CDR3 is CASSLGTSGTSREQYF. As DNA, the CDR3 is TGTGCCAGCAGCTTAGGGACTAGCGGTACCTCTCGGGAGCAGTACTTC.

Here the CDR3 DNA reads TGTGCCAGCACCCCCGTGGCAACCAATTCACCCCTCCACTTT. This codes for CASTPVATNSPLHF. V usage is TRBV7-9 and J usage is TRBJ1-6; D not resolved. CDR3 length: 14 amino acids. CDR1 and CDR2 (germline): SEHNR, FQNEAQ (reference sequence). V was cut by 7 bases and J by 7 bases, with 14 bases left in between.

The J gene is TRBJ1-6, the V gene TRBV9, with a weak D call TRBD1 (5 bases). The V end lost 0 bases, the J end lost 7 bases, and 8 bases lay between the germline ends. The CDR3 is 14 amino acids. Germline CDR1 reads SGDLS; CDR2 reads YYNGEE. Written as DNA, the CDR3 is TGTGCCAGCAGCGTAGGGGGGGACAATTCACCCCTCCACTTT. Protein sequence: CASSVGGDNSPLHF.

This clone was seen only once. This chain joins TRBV18 and TRBJ1-3, with no clear D. Germline loops: CDR1 KGHSH, CDR2 LQKENI. The CDR3 contains 13 residues. Trimming shortened V by 6 bases and J by 4 bases, and 10 bases separated the two germline ends. CDR3 region: CASSSQAGNTIYF. The CDR3, as DNA: TGTGCCAGCTCGTCCCAGGCCGGAAACACCATATATTTT.

This chain connects TRBV5-1 to TRBJ1-1, with 7 bases matching TRBD1. Germline assignment: CDR1 SGHRS and CDR2 YFSETQ. The ends lost 0 bases at V and 4 bases at J; junction bases unmatched: 6. There are 15 residues in the CDR3. The CDR3 bases are TGCGCCAGCAGCTTGGTGGCAGGGGGTAGCACTGAAGCTTTCTTT. The encoded protein is CASSLVAGGSTEAFF.

This clone has just a few counts. The V and J genes are TRBV2 and TRBJ1-6; 7 positions agree with TRBD1. V gave up 6 bases and J gave up 7 bases; unmatched junction bases: 9. The germline V gene encodes CDR1 SNHLY and CDR2 FYNNEI. This CDR3 comprises 15 residues. Here the CDR3 reads CASRAVRGQNSPLHF. Written as DNA, the CDR3 is TGTGCCAGCAGGGCCGTGAGGGGGCAGAATTCACCCCTCCACTTT.

The CDR3, as DNA: TGTGCCAGCAATCGACAGTACAATCAGCCCCAGCATTTT. Encoded protein: CASNRQYNQPQHF. The chain couples TRBV19 to TRBJ1-5, with a tentative D call TRBD1 (5 bases). Germline CDR1 and CDR2: LNHDA and SQIVND (reference sequence). CDR3 length: 13 amino acids. V lost 9 bases to trimming and J lost 3 bases, with 12 bases between them.

J is TRBJ2-7 and V is TRBV21-1; the D segment call TRBD2 is taken from the table without a DNA check. TRBV21-1 is tagged as a pseudogene. There are 16 residues in the CDR3. CDR3 coding DNA: TGTGCCAGCAGCAACCGACTAGCGGGAGACCGGTACGAGCAGTACTTC. Its protein product is CASSNRLAGDRYEQYF.

The chain employs TRBV28 and TRBJ2-7, with 9 bases identical to TRBD1. Germline V gene data show CDR1 as MDHEN and CDR2 as SYDVKM. After removal of 5 bases from V and 5 bases from J, the junction contained 10 bases not matched to a gene. This CDR3 region has 15 residues. For the CDR3, the DNA is TGTGCCAGCAGTAGTTCCGGGACAGGGAGGCACGAGCAGTACTTC. It is translated as CASSSSGTGRHEQYF.

This chain joins TRBV5-6 and TRBJ2-6; a possible D gene is TRBD2 (6 bases). Germline V gene data show CDR1 as SGHDT and CDR2 as YYEEEE. Deletions cut 0 bases from V and 0 bases from J, with 10 bases between. The CDR3 covers 17 residues. The CDR3 loop is CASSLVGLISGANVLTF. The DNA of the CDR3 is TGTGCCAGCAGCTTGGTGGGACTGATCTCTGGGGCCAACGTCCTGACTTTC.

This clone showed up many times. V and J are TRBV7-9 and TRBJ1-6; D is perhaps TRBD1 (5 bases). This CDR3 contains 15 residues. The ends were cut back, 0 bases at V and 7 bases at J, with 10 bases in the middle. Germline CDR1 and CDR2: SEHNR and FQNEAQ (reference sequence). This CDR3 is CASSLAQGGNSPLHF. The CDR3 DNA is TGTGCCAGCAGCTTAGCCCAGGGCGGCAATTCACCCCTCCACTTT.

The V gene is TRBV4-1, the J gene TRBJ2-3; 11 bases map to TRBD2. V gave up 0 bases and J gave up 3 bases; unmatched junction bases: 8. CDR3 length: 18 amino acids. Germline CDR1 and CDR2: MGHRA and YSYEKL. CDR3 region: CASSQDAASGRQTDTQYF. The CDR3 region has the DNA TGCGCCAGCAGCCAAGATGCGGCTAGCGGGAGGCAGACAGATACGCAGTATTTT.

This clone was seen more than once but under ten times. V gene TRBV5-1 combines with J gene TRBJ1-2; tentative D call: TRBD1 (5 bases). Germline loops: CDR1 SGHRS, CDR2 YFSETQ. CDR3 length equals 15 residues. V lost 7 bases to trimming and J lost 5 bases, with 21 bases between them. CDR3 amino acids: CASREKDGGGYGYTF. CDR3 DNA sequence: TGCGCCAGCCGCGAAAAGGACGGGGGAGGATATGGCTACACCTTC.

This clone was observed once. The V call is TRBV20-1, the J call TRBJ1-2; no reliable D call. The germline CDR1 and CDR2 sequences are DFQATT and SNEGSKA (reference sequence). V shed 3 bases and J shed 2 bases, with 7 bases lying between them. CDR3 size: 12 residues. CDR3 amino acids: CSASAQNYGYTF. The DNA for the CDR3 is TGCAGTGCTAGTGCACAGAACTATGGCTACACCTTC.

This clone occurred a few times. This sequence joins TRBV18 and TRBJ2-2; weak D call: TRBD1 (5 bases). Trimming removed 1 base at V and 7 bases at J, with 16 bases between. Germline-derived CDR1 and CDR2 are KGHSH and LQKENI. CDR3 length: 16 residues. The CDR3 nucleotides are TGTGCCAGCTCACCACGAAACGACCAGGGCCACGGGGAGCTGTTTTTT. Protein: CASSPRNDQGHGELFF.

The chain links TRBV28 to TRBJ1-6, with D perhaps TRBD1 (6 bases). Per the germline V gene, CDR1 is MDHEN and CDR2 is SYDVKM. Trimming left V 6 bases short and J 12 bases short, with 21 bases between. The CDR3 consists of 15 residues. The CDR3, as DNA: TGTGCCAGCAGCACCGGAGGGGGGGCTTTCGAACCCCTCCACTTT. Amino acids: CASSTGGGAFEPLHF.

Here the CDR3 DNA reads TGCGCCAGCAGTAGACAATCGAACACTGAAGCTTTCTTT. Translated, it gives CASSRQSNTEAFF. The chain combines TRBV5-1 with TRBJ1-1, with D hard to call. V lost 5 bases and J lost 1, with 9 bases in between. From germline, CDR1 is SGHRS and CDR2 YFSETQ. The CDR3 totals 13 residues. The variable domain in full, completed from reference TRBV5-1 and TRBJ1-1, reads KAGVTQTPRYLIKTRGQQVTLSCSPISGHRSVSWYQQTPGQGLQFLFEYFSETQRNKGNFPGRFSGRQFSNSRSEMNVSTLELGDSALYLCASSRQSNTEAFFGQGTRLTVV.

This chain connects TRBV7-2 to TRBJ2-2; 7 positions match TRBD1. Germline V gene data show CDR1 as SGHTA and CDR2 as FQGNSA. The CDR3 covers 15 residues. V lost 5 bases to trimming and J lost 1 base; unmatched junction nucleotides: 4. The CDR3 region is CASSTRQGNTGELFF. The CDR3 nucleotides are TGTGCCAGCAGCACCCGACAGGGGAACACCGGGGAGCTGTTTTTT.

The CDR3, as DNA: TGTGCCAGCAGCGCCGGGACAGGGGACATCTACGAGCAGTACTTC. Translated, it gives CASSAGTGDIYEQYF. The chain joins TRBV4-2 to TRBJ2-7; 10 nucleotides agree with TRBD1. With 5 bases clipped from V and 3 bases from J, the junction kept 7 bases outside the gene matches. Germline CDR1 LGHNA, CDR2 YNFKEQ. The CDR3 has 15 amino acids.

The chain carries TRBV7-3 and TRBJ2-7; 12 positions match TRBD2. With V trimmed by 5 bases and J by 5 bases, 13 bases remained unmatched. The CDR3 runs to 17 residues. Germline CDR1 SGHTA, CDR2 FQGTGA. The CDR3 DNA follows: TGTGCCAGCAGCCTCCCGGGACTAGCGGGTGGGTCGAACGAGCAGTACTTC. Translation gives CASSLPGLAGGSNEQYF.